This T cell receptor (beta chain) was captured by sequencing in a study of cytomegalovirus exposure and HLA in healthy donors. The CDR3 contains 14 residues. Germline V CDR1 and CDR2: SNHLY, FYNNEI. V was cut by 6 bases and J by 0 bases, with 9 bases left in between. 13 Jbeta primers and 60 Vbeta primers were used for the PCR. Assay: immunoSEQ multiplex PCR; the TCRdb copy retains only in-frame clones and omits some. The table has around 110,000 clones, roughly four fifths seen once. This clone was detected a few times. As yet, its antigen is unknown. Whole-study results and caveats: Altogether, some 170 TCR beta chains were recorded as cytomegalovirus-associated.

Sequenced: PBMCs. The chain is built from TRBV2 and TRBJ1-5; D call uncertain. This TCR was recovered from a young man in good health and CMV-seronegative. Written as DNA, the CDR3 is TGTGCCAGCAGACTAGATATTAGCAATCAGCCCCAGCATTTT. This gives the protein CASRLDISNQPQHF. The full variable domain, in which reference TRBV2 and TRBJ1-5 provide the parts outside the CDR3, is EPEVTQTPSHQVTQMGQEVILRCVPISNHLYFYWYRQILGQKVEFLVSFYNNEISEKSEIFDDQFSVERPDGSNFTLKIRSTKLEDSAMYFCASRLDISNQPQHFGDGTRLSIL.